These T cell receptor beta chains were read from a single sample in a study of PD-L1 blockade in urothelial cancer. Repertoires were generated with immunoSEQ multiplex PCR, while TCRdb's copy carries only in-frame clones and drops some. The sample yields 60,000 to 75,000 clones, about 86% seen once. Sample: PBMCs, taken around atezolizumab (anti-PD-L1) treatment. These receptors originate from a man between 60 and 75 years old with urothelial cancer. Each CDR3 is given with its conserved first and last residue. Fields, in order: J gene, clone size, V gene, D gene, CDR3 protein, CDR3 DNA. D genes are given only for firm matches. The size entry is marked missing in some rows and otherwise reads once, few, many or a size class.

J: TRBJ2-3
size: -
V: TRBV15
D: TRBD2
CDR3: CATRYSGGNTDTQYF
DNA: TGTGCCACCCGATATAGCGGGGGTAACACAGATACGCAGTATTTT

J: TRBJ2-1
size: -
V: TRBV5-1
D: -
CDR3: CASSLSGDNEQFF
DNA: TGCGCCAGCAGCTTGTCCGGGGACAATGAGCAGTTCTTC

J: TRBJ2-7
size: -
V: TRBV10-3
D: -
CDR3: CAISEQGNEQYF
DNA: TGTGCCATCAGTGAGCAGGGTAACGAGCAGTACTTC

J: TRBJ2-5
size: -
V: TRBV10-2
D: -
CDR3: CATVFERGETQYF
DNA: TGCGCCACCGTGTTCGAACGGGGGGAGACCCAGTACTTC

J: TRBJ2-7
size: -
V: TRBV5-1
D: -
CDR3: CASRVTHEQYF
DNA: TGCGCCAGCAGAGTAACTCACGAGCAGTACTTC

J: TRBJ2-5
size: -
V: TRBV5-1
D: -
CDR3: CASSLEGQGQETQYF
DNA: TGCGCCAGCAGCTTGGAGGGACAAGGCCAAGAGACCCAGTACTTC

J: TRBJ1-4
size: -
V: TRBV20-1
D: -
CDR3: CRADRNEKLFF
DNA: TGCAGGGCGGACAGAAATGAAAAACTGTTTTTT

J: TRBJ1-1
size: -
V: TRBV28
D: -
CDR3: CASSTSGFRVNTEAFF
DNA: TGTGCCAGCAGTACCTCAGGGTTTAGGGTGAACACTGAAGCTTTCTTT

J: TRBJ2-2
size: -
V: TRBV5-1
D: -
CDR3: CASSLDSYTGELFF
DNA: TGCGCCAGCAGCCTTGACAGTTACACCGGGGAGCTGTTTTTT

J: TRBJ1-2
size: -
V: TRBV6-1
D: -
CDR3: CASNADFVYGYTF
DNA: TGTGCCAGCAATGCGGACTTCGTCTATGGCTACACCTTC

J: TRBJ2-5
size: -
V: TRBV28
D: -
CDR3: CASTGSGYQETQYF
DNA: TGTGCCAGCACCGGGAGCGGGTACCAAGAGACCCAGTACTTC

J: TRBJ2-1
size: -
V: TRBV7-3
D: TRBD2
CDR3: CASSPRLAGSYNEQFF
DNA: TGTGCCAGCAGCCCAAGACTAGCAGGGTCCTACAATGAGCAGTTCTTC

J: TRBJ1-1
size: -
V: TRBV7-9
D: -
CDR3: CASSLGGVTEAFF
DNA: TGTGCCAGCAGCTTAGGGGGGGTCACTGAAGCTTTCTTT

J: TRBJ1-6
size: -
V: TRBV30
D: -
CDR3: CAWSLAISSYNSPLHF
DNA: TGTGCCTGGAGTCTCGCGATTAGCTCCTATAATTCACCCCTCCACTTT

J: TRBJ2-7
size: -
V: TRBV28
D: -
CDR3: CASSSGGSYEQYF
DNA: TGTGCCAGCAGCTCCGGAGGTTCCTACGAGCAGTACTTC

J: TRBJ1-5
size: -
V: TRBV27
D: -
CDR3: CASSPGDAESPQHF
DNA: TGTGCCAGCAGTCCGGGGGACGCCGAGAGCCCCCAGCATTTT

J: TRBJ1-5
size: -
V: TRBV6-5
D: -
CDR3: CASSYGGGLNQPQHF
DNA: TGTGCCAGCAGTTACGGGGGGGGTTTAAATCAGCCCCAGCATTTT

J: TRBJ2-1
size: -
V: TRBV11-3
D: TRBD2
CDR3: CASSANPGGGQNEQFF
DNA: TGTGCCAGCAGCGCCAATCCGGGCGGGGGGCAAAATGAGCAGTTCTTC

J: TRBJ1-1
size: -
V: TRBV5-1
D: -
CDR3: CASSLWAEGAEAFF
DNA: TGCGCCAGCAGCTTATGGGCGGAGGGAGCTGAAGCTTTCTTT

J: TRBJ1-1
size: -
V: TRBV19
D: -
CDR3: CASSIGGGVRNTEAFF
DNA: TGTGCCAGTAGTATAGGCGGGGGTGTAAGGAACACTGAAGCTTTCTTT

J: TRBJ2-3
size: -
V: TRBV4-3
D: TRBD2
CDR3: CASSPKTMAGGTDTQYF
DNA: TGCGCCAGCAGCCCAAAAACTATGGCGGGGGGCACAGATACGCAGTATTTT

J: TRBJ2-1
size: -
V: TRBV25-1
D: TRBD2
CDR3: CASSAWTSGWDEQFF
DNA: TGTGCCAGCAGTGCCTGGACTAGCGGGTGGGATGAGCAGTTCTTC

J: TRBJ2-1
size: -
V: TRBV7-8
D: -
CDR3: CASSPRTAENNEQFF
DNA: TGTGCCAGCAGCCCCAGGACAGCTGAAAACAATGAGCAGTTCTTC

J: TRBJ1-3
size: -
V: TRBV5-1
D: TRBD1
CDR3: CASSLDRGGNTIYF
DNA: TGCGCCAGCAGCCTAGACAGGGGCGGAAACACCATATATTTT

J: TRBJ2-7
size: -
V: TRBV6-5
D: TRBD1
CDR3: CASRRGQGQYEQYF
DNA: TGTGCCAGCAGACGGGGACAGGGGCAATACGAGCAGTACTTC

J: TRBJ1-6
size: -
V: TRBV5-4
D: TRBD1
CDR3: CASSSPADRANSPLHF
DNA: TGTGCCAGCAGCTCCCCCGCGGACAGGGCCAATTCACCCCTCCACTTT

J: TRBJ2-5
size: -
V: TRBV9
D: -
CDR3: CASSVRGIQETQYF
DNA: TGTGCCAGCAGCGTACGAGGTATCCAAGAGACCCAGTACTTC

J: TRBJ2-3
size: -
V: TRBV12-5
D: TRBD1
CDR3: CASGLGTGGRDTQYF
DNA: TGTGCTAGTGGTTTGGGGACAGGGGGCAGGGATACGCAGTATTTT

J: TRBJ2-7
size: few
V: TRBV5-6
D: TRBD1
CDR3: CASSLAGQNYEQYF
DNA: TGTGCCAGCAGCTTGGCGGGACAGAACTACGAGCAGTACTTC

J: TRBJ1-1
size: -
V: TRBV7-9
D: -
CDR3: CASRQQGIKDTEAFF
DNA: TGTGCCAGCAGGCAGCAGGGGATTAAGGACACTGAAGCTTTCTTT

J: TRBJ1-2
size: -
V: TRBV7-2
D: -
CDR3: CASGVGAFRSGYTF
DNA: TGTGCCTCAGGCGTAGGGGCTTTTCGGTCTGGCTACACCTTC

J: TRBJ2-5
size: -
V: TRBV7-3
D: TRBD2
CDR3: CASSLAGEGTQYF
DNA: TGTGCCAGCAGCTTAGCGGGGGAAGGGACCCAGTACTTC

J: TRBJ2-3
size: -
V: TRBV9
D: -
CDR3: CASSVRPGWTDTQYF
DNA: TGTGCCAGCAGCGTACGGCCAGGGTGGACAGATACGCAGTATTTT

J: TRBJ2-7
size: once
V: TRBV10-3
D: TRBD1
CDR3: CAIRPDRLYEQYF
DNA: TGTGCCATCAGGCCGGACAGGCTATACGAGCAGTACTTC

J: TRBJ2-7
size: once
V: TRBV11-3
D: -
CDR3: CASRQTREQYF
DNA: TGTGCCAGCAGACAGACACGCGAGCAGTACTTC

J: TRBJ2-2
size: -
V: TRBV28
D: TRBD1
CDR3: CASSLPGGLDTGELFF
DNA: TGTGCCAGCAGTTTACCAGGGGGCTTGGACACCGGGGAGCTGTTTTTT

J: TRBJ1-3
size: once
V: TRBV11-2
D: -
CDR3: CASSLMGRNTIYF
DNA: TGTGCCAGCAGCTTGATGGGCAGAAACACCATATATTTT

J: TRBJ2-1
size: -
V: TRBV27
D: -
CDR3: CASSLQGLYNEQFF
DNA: TGTGCCAGCAGTTTACAGGGGCTGTACAATGAGCAGTTCTTC

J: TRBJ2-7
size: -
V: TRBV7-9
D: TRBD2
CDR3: CASSRGGSSYEQYF
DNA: TGTGCCAGCAGCCGCGGGGGGAGCTCCTACGAGCAGTACTTC

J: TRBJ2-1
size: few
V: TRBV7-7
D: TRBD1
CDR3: CASSPRGNNEQFF
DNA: TGTGCTAGCAGCCCCAGGGGGAACAATGAGCAGTTCTTC

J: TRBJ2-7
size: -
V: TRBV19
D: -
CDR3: CASSSQGDFYEQYF
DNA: TGTGCCAGTAGTTCCCAGGGTGATTTCTACGAGCAGTACTTC

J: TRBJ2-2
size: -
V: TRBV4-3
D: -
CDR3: CASSRGTGTNTGELFF
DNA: TGCGCCAGCAGCCGGGGTACAGGTACGAACACCGGGGAGCTGTTTTTT

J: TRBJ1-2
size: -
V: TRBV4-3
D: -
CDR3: CASSRDNGYTF
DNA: TGCGCCAGCAGTCGGGACAACGGCTACACCTTC

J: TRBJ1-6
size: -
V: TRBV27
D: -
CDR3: CASSHYKDSSYNSPLHF
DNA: TGTGCCAGCAGCCATTACAAGGACAGCTCCTATAATTCACCCCTCCACTTT

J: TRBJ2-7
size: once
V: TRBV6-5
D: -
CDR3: CASSYYSGLSSYEQYF
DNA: TGTGCCAGCAGTTACTACTCGGGACTCTCCTCCTACGAGCAGTACTTC

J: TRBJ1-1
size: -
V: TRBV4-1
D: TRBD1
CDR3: CASSHRGMNTEAFF
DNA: TGCGCCAGCAGCCACAGGGGGATGAACACTGAAGCTTTCTTT

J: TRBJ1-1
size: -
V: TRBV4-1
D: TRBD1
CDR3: CASSQGTGLSRDTEAFF
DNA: TGCGCCAGCAGCCAGGGGACAGGGCTGAGTAGGGACACTGAAGCTTTCTTT

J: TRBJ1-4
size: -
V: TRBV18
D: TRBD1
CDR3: CASSPDRGVEKLFF
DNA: TGTGCCAGCTCACCTGACAGGGGGGTTGAAAAACTGTTTTTT

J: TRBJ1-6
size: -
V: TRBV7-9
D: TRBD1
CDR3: CASSLRGTDNSPLHF
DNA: TGTGCCAGCAGCTTGAGAGGGACAGATAATTCACCCCTCCACTTT

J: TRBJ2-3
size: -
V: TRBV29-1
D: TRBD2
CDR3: CSVDSGRGTDTQYF
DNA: TGCAGCGTTGACTCAGGGAGGGGCACAGATACGCAGTATTTT

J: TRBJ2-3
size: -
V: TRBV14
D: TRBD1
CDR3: CASSQGTGGWWGTDTQYF
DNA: TGTGCCAGCAGCCAAGGGACAGGGGGTTGGTGGGGCACAGATACGCAGTATTTT